These 8 T cell receptor beta chains were sequenced from one sample in a study of T-cell memory formation after mild COVID-19. A single record per CDR3 protein comes from TCRdb applying MiXCR to the 5' RACE reads. The sample lists approximately 230,000 distinct CDR3 sequences, approximately 16% occurring once. The sequenced material came from PBMCs or a T cell subset sorted from them (not recorded which). The receptors originated from a man between 18 and 35 years old who had mild COVID-19 (a few samples of this study predate the infection). Cell type and time point are not known.

The table lists this clonotype with a few counts. The chain links TRBV29-1 to TRBJ2-5; the D call may be TRBD1 or TRBD2 (5 bases each). Trimming cost V 5 bases and J 5 bases, with 18 bases left between them. Germline loops: CDR1 SQVTM, CDR2 ANQGSEA. The CDR3 totals 14 residues. Here the CDR3 reads CSVKGPQLLETQYF. The CDR3 coding sequence is TGCAGCGTTAAGGGACCCCAGTTACTTGAGACCCAGTACTTC.

This sequence joins TRBV7-2 and TRBJ1-2; D is unresolved. V was trimmed by 1 base and J by 3 bases, leaving 6 bases between them. The germline gives CDR1 SGHTA, CDR2 FQGNSA. CDR3 length equals 13 residues. The DNA for the CDR3 is TGTGCCAGCAGCTTAGGCAGCCACTATGGCTACACCTTC. It codes for CASSLGSHYGYTF.

This clonotype was detected ten times or more. The genes are TRBV4-1 and TRBJ1-1; D is uncertain. V lost 1 base and J lost 5, with 8 bases in between. This CDR3 has 13 residues. CDR1 is MGHRA, CDR2 YSYEKL, per germline. The CDR3 DNA reads TGCGCCAGCAGCCAAGGTTCTGGTACTGAAGCTTTCTTT. Residues: CASSQGSGTEAFF.

The rearrangement links TRBV5-1 to TRBJ2-3, with 8 bases fitting TRBD2. Germline-derived CDR1 and CDR2 are SGHRS and YFSETQ. The CDR3 length is 15 residues. The J segment lost 5 bases and the V segment lost 2 bases, leaving 7 bases of the junction unmatched. CDR3 nucleotide sequence: TGCGCCAGCAGCTTTATTAGCGGGGTCGGAGATACGCAGTATTTT. Protein product: CASSFISGVGDTQYF.

This clonotype was seen a handful of times. The rearrangement uses TRBV7-9 and TRBJ2-1, with a weak D call TRBD2 (7 bases). Germline-derived CDR1 and CDR2 are SEHNR and FQNEAQ (reference sequence). The CDR3 has 17 amino acids. Trimming shortened V by 11 bases and J by 0 bases, and 23 bases separated the two germline ends. The CDR3 here is CAGGPRRGPDSYNEQFF. For the CDR3, the DNA is TGTGCCGGCGGGCCGAGGCGGGGGCCCGACTCCTACAATGAGCAGTTCTTC.

V gene TRBV20-1 combines with J gene TRBJ1-2, with D perhaps TRBD1 (5 bases). Trimming pared 3 bases from V and 8 bases from J, leaving 19 bases between. The CDR3 totals 14 residues. CDR1 and CDR2 (germline): DFQATT, SNEGSKA (reference sequence). CDR3: CSASHRDGARGYTF. CDR3 nucleotides: TGCAGTGCTAGCCACCGGGACGGAGCGAGAGGCTACACCTTC.

This rearrangement joins TRBV5-1 to TRBJ1-1; D uncertain. V was shortened by 0 bases and J by 5 bases, with 17 bases between the two germline ends. The CDR3 has 16 amino acids. Germline CDR1 SGHRS, CDR2 YFSETQ. DNA for the CDR3: TGCGCCAGCAGCTTGGAGCTCAGTCGAGAGATAACTGAAGCTTTCTTT. This encodes CASSLELSREITEAFF. The whole variable domain, filled in from reference TRBV5-1 and TRBJ1-1, reads KAGVTQTPRYLIKTRGQQVTLSCSPISGHRSVSWYQQTPGQGLQFLFEYFSETQRNKGNFPGRFSGRQFSNSRSEMNVSTLELGDSALYLCASSLELSREITEAFFGQGTRLTVV.

The chain joins TRBV5-1 to TRBJ1-1; maybe TRBD1 (5 bases). This CDR3 contains 14 residues. CDR1 and CDR2 (germline): SGHRS, YFSETQ. V dropped 4 bases and J dropped 8 bases, with 18 bases sitting between them. The CDR3 DNA reads TGCGCCAGCAGCCCCGGGACCCTTACGCTCGAAGCTTTCTTT. Protein product: CASSPGTLTLEAFF.